The subject of this entry is one T cell receptor (beta chain). These data belong to a study of blood T cell repertoires in COVID-19. Turning to the study itself: COVID-19 samples, acute and convalescent, were from the United States, Italy and Spain. In each case, the material was cDNA or gDNA derived from T cells, B-cell-depleted T cells, or PBMCs.

Authors' processing steps: How many nucleated cells were present was estimated from reference gene primer amplification. TCRdb's table, derived via immunoSEQ multiplex PCR, lists solely in-frame clones and lacks some. The V and J calls and clone size were taken over from that table, and D and trimming were inferred from the DNA. The sample lists roughly 120,000 clones, approximately 81% occurring once. CDR3 size: 14 residues. J was trimmed by 7 bases and V by 0 bases; bases with no gene match: 3. Germline lookup yields CDR1 MNHEY and CDR2 SMNVEV (reference sequence). The sample was peripheral blood. The clonotype comes from a human donor in a cohort sampled during active COVID-19. V gene TRBV27 combines with J gene TRBJ2-1, with 7 bases fitting TRBD1. CDR3 sequence reads: CASSLSPGQNEQFF. CDR3 nucleotide sequence: TGTGCCAGCAGTTTATCACCGGGACAGAATGAGCAGTTCTTC.